A single sample gave rise to the 8 T cell receptor beta chains below, sequenced in a study of T cells in Graves' hyperthyroidism and ophthalmopathy. Amplified TCR beta CDR3 regions derived from RNA transcripts. The HTBI primer set drove a first-round RT-PCR of the TCR CDR3. TCRdb ran MiXCR on the multiplex PCR reads and lists one entry per CDR3 protein. Of fewer than 250,000 distinct CDR3 sequences listed, about 16% are singletons. The sequenced sample was blood. The source is a woman younger than 30 with Graves' ophthalmopathy.

This clonotype was seen ten or more times. The chain carries TRBV28 and TRBJ2-3; possible D gene TRBD1, 6 bases. The CDR3 covers 16 residues. Germline V lookup: CDR1 MDHEN, CDR2 SYDVKM. Deletions cut 6 bases from V and 0 bases from J, with 16 bases between. For the CDR3, the DNA is TGTGCCAGCAGCCCTCAGGGGTTAACTAGCACAGATACGCAGTATTTT. Translated, it gives CASSPQGLTSTDTQYF.

The chain employs TRBV20-1 and TRBJ1-2; possibly TRBD1 for D (5 bases). CDR1 is DFQATT, CDR2 SNEGSKA, per germline (reference sequence). Between the trimmed V and J ends, which lost 8 bases and 4 bases, there was a span of 23 bases. The CDR3 spans 15 residues. Here the CDR3 DNA reads TGCAGTTCCCCCCTCCCCGGGACGCCGGGCTATGGCTACACCTTC. Translation gives CSSPLPGTPGYGYTF.

The genes are TRBV27 and TRBJ2-1; weak D call: TRBD1 (6 bases). Trimming took off 5 bases at V and 1 base at J, with 9 bases between the two ends. Germline V lookup: CDR1 MNHEY, CDR2 SMNVEV (reference sequence). The CDR3 is 14 residues long. The CDR3 coding sequence is TGTGCCAGCAGTACAGGGCGATCCTACAATGAGCAGTTCTTC. This encodes CASSTGRSYNEQFF.

There are a few counts of this clonotype. V is TRBV5-5 and J is TRBJ1-5; no definite D call. This CDR3 is 13 amino acids long. V lost 4 bases and J 5 bases, leaving 10 bases between the germline ends. The germline V gene has CDR1 SGHKS and CDR2 YYEKEE (reference sequence). CDR3: CASSLGLDQPQHF. The CDR3, as DNA: TGTGCCAGCAGCCTTGGGCTAGATCAGCCCCAGCATTTT.

This clonotype was detected ten times or more. This sequence joins TRBV7-8 and TRBJ1-2; D remains ambiguous. The germline V and J ends were trimmed by 8 bases and 8 bases, with 18 bases remaining between them. CDR3 length: 13 residues. Germline V lookup: CDR1 SGHVS, CDR2 FQNEAQ. CDR3 protein: CASGPEWGEGYTF. The CDR3 bases are TGTGCCAGCGGCCCTGAATGGGGAGAGGGCTACACCTTC.

This clonotype was found many times. This chain joins TRBV6-6 and TRBJ1-2, with D unclear. Trimming left V 2 bases short and J 2 bases short, with 6 bases between. CDR1 is MNHNY and CDR2 is SVGAGI in the germline V gene (reference sequence). The CDR3 is 13 amino acids. The CDR3 loop is CASSYVFNYGYTF. CDR3 bases: TGTGCCAGCAGTTACGTCTTCAACTATGGCTACACCTTC.

This clonotype appeared many times. The chain carries TRBV10-3 and TRBJ2-6; D unclear. V lost 11 bases, J lost 4 bases, and 15 bases lay in between. Germline loops: CDR1 ENHRY, CDR2 SYGVKD. The CDR3 consists of 14 residues. CDR3 DNA sequence: TGTGCCGCTCAAGGGTCACCCGGGGCCAACGTCCTGACTTTC. As protein: CAAQGSPGANVLTF.

This clonotype has a count of ten or more. The chain combines TRBV20-1 with TRBJ1-4; TRBD1 matches 9 bases. With V trimmed by 6 bases and J by 2 bases, 4 bases remained unmatched. This CDR3 has 14 residues. Germline values: CDR1 DFQATT, CDR2 SNEGSKA (reference sequence). The CDR3 is CSAKQGATNEKLFF. CDR3 in DNA: TGCAGTGCCAAACAGGGGGCGACTAATGAAAAACTGTTTTTT.